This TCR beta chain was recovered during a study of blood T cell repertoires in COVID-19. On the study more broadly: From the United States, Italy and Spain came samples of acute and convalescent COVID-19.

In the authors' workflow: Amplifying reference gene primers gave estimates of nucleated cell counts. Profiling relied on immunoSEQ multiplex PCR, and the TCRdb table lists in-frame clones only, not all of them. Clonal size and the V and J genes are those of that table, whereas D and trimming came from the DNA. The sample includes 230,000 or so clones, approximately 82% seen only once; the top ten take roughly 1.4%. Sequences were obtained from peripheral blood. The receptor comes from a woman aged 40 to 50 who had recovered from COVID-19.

In nucleotides, the CDR3 is TGTGCCAGTAGTCCTAGACAGGGTCATGAAAAACTGTTTTTT. Translating gives CASSPRQGHEKLFF. The genes are TRBV19 and TRBJ1-4; 7 positions match TRBD1. The CDR3 extends over 14 amino acids. Germline V gene lookup returns CDR1 LNHDA and CDR2 SQIVND (reference sequence). V was pared by 5 bases and J by 6 bases, with 6 bases of the junction left unmatched.